Sequencing of this TCR beta chain was carried out in a study of T cells in localized non-small cell lung cancer. Study outcomes and limitations: Prolonged overall survival went with higher T cell density in the blood.

For this clone: Its antigen remains unidentified.

Sequencing used immunoSEQ multiplex PCR; TCRdb keeps in-frame clones, though not all of them. The profile shows approximately 54,000 clones, roughly four fifths of them singletons. The CDR3 is 14 amino acids. With 5 bases removed from V and 1 base from J, the gap between germline ends came to 12 bases. Germline V gene data show CDR1 as SGHNT and CDR2 as YYREEE (reference sequence). V usage is TRBV5-4 and J usage is TRBJ1-1, with a possible D match to TRBD1 (6 bases). The TCR comes from a female donor over 55 with stage II squamous cell lung carcinoma. The sequencing here drew on peripheral blood, taken before any cancer treatment. The CDR3 DNA reads as TGTGCCAGCAGGCTAGGGACAACGAACACTGAAGCTTTCTTT. Encoded protein: CASRLGTTNTEAFF.